The 22 T cell receptor beta chains below come from one sample, sequenced in a study of blood T cells in healthy people across ages. PCR was performed a second time for about 6 to 12 cycles using a sample-barcoded 5' primer and a J-beta primer mix. TCRdb passed the 5' RACE reads through MiXCR, listing each CDR3 protein once. The table has some 1.8 million distinct CDR3 sequences, more than 35% seen once. Sequencing was performed on blood. The receptor set was obtained from a human donor in good health.

This rearrangement joins TRBV29-1 to TRBJ2-5; D may be TRBD2 (6 bases). Germline lookup yields CDR1 SQVTM and CDR2 ANQGSEA. This CDR3 spans 13 amino acids. V was shortened by 3 bases and J by 1 base, with 9 bases between the two germline ends. CDR3 DNA: TGCAGCGTTGAGCGGGACCGCCAAGAGACCCAGTACTTC. Encoded protein: CSVERDRQETQYF.

There are many counts of this clonotype. The rearrangement links TRBV29-1 to TRBJ2-3; 8 bases line up with TRBD2. The CDR3 runs 15 residues. Germline trimming cut 6 bases from V and 2 bases from J; bases unmatched to any gene: 10. Germline V lookup: CDR1 SQVTM, CDR2 ANQGSEA. DNA for the CDR3: TGCAGCGTCCTGTTGGCGGGGGGTTTCACAGATACGCAGTATTTT. Translation: CSVLLAGGFTDTQYF.

The chain recombines TRBV29-1 with TRBJ1-4; a weak D match, TRBD1 (6 bases). V was trimmed by 5 bases and J by 2 bases, leaving 12 bases between them. The CDR3 covers 14 residues. Germline V gives CDR1 SQVTM, CDR2 ANQGSEA. The CDR3: CSVTLTGTNEKLFF. CDR3 sequence (DNA): TGCAGCGTTACCCTCACAGGGACTAATGAAAAACTGTTTTTT.

Here the CDR3 DNA reads TGTGCCAGCAGTCCCGGTGCCGTGAGTGCGGATACGCAGTATTTT. The encoded protein is CASSPGAVSADTQYF. The V gene is TRBV12-3 or TRBV12-4, the J gene TRBJ2-3; D not certain. The CDR3 extends over 15 amino acids. Trimming took 5 bases from V and 6 from J, leaving 18 bases between them.

This clonotype was seen only a few times. The CDR3 DNA sequence: TGTGCCAGCTGTAGGGCAGGGGTTGACAATGAGCAGTTCTTC. Protein product: CASCRAGVDNEQFF. V usage is TRBV28 and J usage is TRBJ2-1, with a possible D match to TRBD1 (6 bases). This CDR3 contains 14 residues. The ends were cut back, 8 bases at V and 5 bases at J, with 16 bases in the middle. From germline, CDR1 is MDHEN and CDR2 SYDVKM.

The gene calls are TRBV13 and TRBJ1-1; 12 bases agree with TRBD1. The germline V gene has CDR1 PRHDT and CDR2 FYEKMQ (reference sequence). The CDR3 is made up of 15 amino acids. J was trimmed by 5 bases and V by 4 bases; bases with no gene match: 5. The CDR3 protein is CASSSGTGGLTEAFF. The CDR3 DNA reads TGTGCCAGCAGCTCCGGGACAGGGGGCCTAACTGAAGCTTTCTTT.

Of note for this clonotype: This may come from a read error, since a much larger clone is one base off. The J gene is TRBJ2-4, the V gene TRBV7-9; D is perhaps TRBD1 or TRBD2 (6 bases each). Germline V gene lookup returns CDR1 SEHNR and CDR2 FQNEAQ (reference sequence). Trimming pared 5 bases from V and 0 bases from J, leaving 14 bases between. CDR3 length: 16 residues. The CDR3 here is CASSPGAALAKNIQYF. The CDR3 DNA follows: TGTGCCAGCAGCCCGGGGGCGGCCCTAGCCAAAAACATTCAGTACTTC.

This chain connects TRBV29-1 to TRBJ2-5; 7 bases match TRBD2. V was pared by 1 base and J by 9 bases, with 8 bases of the junction left unmatched. Germline V gene data show CDR1 as SQVTM and CDR2 as ANQGSEA. The CDR3 runs 13 residues. In DNA form, the CDR3 reads TGCAGCGTTGAAGGGCAGGGCCGGGAGGCCCAGTACTTC. It encodes CSVEGQGREAQYF.

The rearrangement links TRBV20-1 to TRBJ1-1; the match to TRBD1 covers 7 bases. The CDR3 spans 16 residues. The junction had 13 bases not matched to a gene; V was cut back by 5 bases and J by 1 base. Germline V gene lookup returns CDR1 DFQATT and CDR2 SNEGSKA (reference sequence). The CDR3 DNA reads as TGCAGTGCTGGACCTAGGGACAGAGTAGGGAACACTGAAGCTTTCTTT. Amino acid sequence: CSAGPRDRVGNTEAFF.

The sample holds many counts of this clonotype. This chain connects TRBV4-3 to TRBJ2-4; possibly TRBD2 for D (7 bases). Germline-derived CDR1 and CDR2 are LGHNA and YSLEER. V was clipped by 0 bases and J by 6 bases, with 12 bases between them. This CDR3 contains 15 residues. CDR3 DNA sequence: TGCGCCAGCAGCCAAGAGTGGGGGGGCGGAAACATTCAGTACTTC. Protein sequence: CASSQEWGGGNIQYF.

The CDR3 loop is CASNLLGLPHTF. Here the CDR3 DNA reads TGTGCCAGCAATCTTTTGGGCCTACCCCACACCTTC. The chain combines TRBV12-3 or TRBV12-4 with TRBJ1-2; no firm D call. The CDR3 consists of 12 residues. Trimming shortened V by 7 bases and J by 12 bases, and 18 bases separated the two germline ends.

A few counts support this clonotype. The chain has TRBV5-5 and TRBJ1-2, with TRBD1 as a possible D gene (6 bases). The V and J ends lost 4 bases and 8 bases respectively, with 21 bases between them. The germline V gene has CDR1 SGHKS and CDR2 YYEKEE (reference sequence). The CDR3 spans 15 residues. The CDR3 DNA is TGTGCCAGCAGCCCACCGGGGGGCGAGATGGGCGGCTACACCTTC. Amino acid sequence: CASSPPGGEMGGYTF.

There are a few counts of this clonotype. The chain is built from TRBV9 and TRBJ1-2; 10 nucleotides agree with TRBD1. Germline V gene lookup returns CDR1 SGDLS and CDR2 YYNGEE. The junction had 6 bases not matched to a gene; V was cut back by 7 bases and J by 6 bases. This CDR3 has 13 amino acids. CDR3 sequence (DNA): TGTGCCAGCGAGGTGGGACAGGGGAATGGCTACACCTTC. Translation: CASEVGQGNGYTF.

In DNA, the CDR3 is TGTGCCAGCAGTTACTCACGGGACAGGGCGGACTATGGCTACACCTTC. Translated, it gives CASSYSRDRADYGYTF. V usage is TRBV6-5 and J usage is TRBJ1-2; 9 bases align to TRBD1. V shed 0 bases and J 3 bases; nucleotides not matched to a gene: 5. The length of the CDR3 is 16 residues. From germline, CDR1 is MNHEY and CDR2 SVGAGI.

A word on this clonotype: One end of the junction does not line up with germline, which may come from a read error. The gene calls are TRBV12-3 or TRBV12-4 and TRBJ2-4, with 7 positions matching TRBD2. This CDR3 comprises 15 residues. CDR3 loop: CASSPRRGYRNEQYF. DNA for the CDR3: TGTGCCAGCAGTCCCCGGCGGGGGTACCGAAACGAGCAGTACTTT.

This clonotype appeared a few times. The gene calls are TRBV14 and TRBJ2-1; D may be TRBD2 (6 bases). The CDR3 runs 18 residues. Germline CDR1 reads SGHDN; CDR2 reads FVKESK. Trimming pared 3 bases from V and 1 base from J, leaving 19 bases between. DNA of the CDR3: TGTGCCAGCAGCCAGGGATTTGGGGGGAGAGTATCCTACAATGAGCAGTTCTTC. It translates to CASSQGFGGRVSYNEQFF.

This chain connects TRBV5-6 to TRBJ2-7, with D hard to call. V was cut by 1 base and J by 11 bases, with 16 bases left in between. CDR1 and CDR2 (germline): SGHDT, YYEEEE. This CDR3 region has 13 residues. CDR3 residues: CASSLPSSVKEYF. The CDR3 DNA reads as TGTGCCAGCAGCTTGCCCTCATCAGTAAAGGAGTACTTC.

V usage is TRBV7-2 and J usage is TRBJ2-1, with TRBD2 matching 9 bases. V shed 5 bases and J 7 bases; nucleotides not matched to a gene: 6. Germline CDR1 is SGHTA and CDR2 is FQGNSA. CDR3 length: 14 amino acids. The CDR3 region is CASSPSTSGNEQFF. As DNA, the CDR3 is TGTGCCAGCAGCCCCTCGACTAGCGGAAATGAGCAGTTCTTC. Looking up the rest from reference TRBV7-2 and TRBJ2-1 gives the full variable domain: GAGVSQSPSNKVTEKGKDVELRCDPISGHTALYWYRQSLGQGLEFLIYFQGNSAPDKSGLPSDRFSAERTGGSVSTLTIQRTQQEDSAVYLCASSPSTSGNEQFFGPGTRLTVL.

V is TRBV7-2 and J is TRBJ2-1; a possible D gene is TRBD2 (5 bases). CDR3 size: 14 residues. Looked up from germline, CDR1 is SGHTA and CDR2 is FQGNSA. Deletions cut 7 bases from V and 4 bases from J, with 14 bases between. CDR3 in DNA: TGTGCCAGCAACTTCGGACGGGGATACAATGAGCAGTTCTTC. Translating it yields CASNFGRGYNEQFF.

The rearrangement joins TRBV28 to TRBJ2-4; 8 bases map to TRBD1. The CDR3 extends over 13 amino acids. Unmatched junction bases numbered 10, after V lost 3 bases and J lost 15 bases. Germline-derived CDR1 and CDR2 are MDHEN and SYDVKM. The chain's CDR3 is CASSFQGAPRGYF. The CDR3 coding sequence is TGTGCCAGCAGTTTTCAGGGGGCCCCCAGGGGGTACTTC.

The table lists this clonotype with a few counts. The V call is TRBV5-1, the J call TRBJ2-5; D is perhaps TRBD1 or TRBD2 (6 bases each). The CDR3 covers 15 residues. Trimming pared 6 bases from V and 9 bases from J, leaving 24 bases between. CDR1 SGHRS and CDR2 YFSETQ come from the germline V gene. The CDR3 DNA follows: TGCGCCAGCAACCTGGACGGGGGCAGGGTACTTTCCCAGTACTTC. It codes for CASNLDGGRVLSQYF.

This sequence joins TRBV6-6 and TRBJ1-1, with D maybe TRBD1 (6 bases). The CDR3 sequence is 13 residues long. V lost 5 bases and J 6 bases, leaving 13 bases between the germline ends. Per germline, CDR1 MNHNY and CDR2 SVGAGI (reference sequence). The CDR3 sequence: CASSKQGFAEAFF. Written as DNA, the CDR3 is TGTGCCAGCAGTAAACAGGGCTTTGCTGAAGCTTTCTTT.